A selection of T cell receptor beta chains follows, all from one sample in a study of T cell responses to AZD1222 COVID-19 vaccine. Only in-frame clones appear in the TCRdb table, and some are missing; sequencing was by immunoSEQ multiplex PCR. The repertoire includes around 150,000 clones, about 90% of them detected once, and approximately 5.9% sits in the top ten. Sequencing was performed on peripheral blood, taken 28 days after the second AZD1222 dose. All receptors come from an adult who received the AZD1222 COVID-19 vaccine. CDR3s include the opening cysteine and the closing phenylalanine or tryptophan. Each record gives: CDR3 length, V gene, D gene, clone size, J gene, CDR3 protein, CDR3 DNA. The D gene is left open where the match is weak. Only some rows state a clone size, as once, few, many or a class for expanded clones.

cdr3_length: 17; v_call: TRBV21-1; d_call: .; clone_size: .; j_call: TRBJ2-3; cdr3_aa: CASSNRGTWWGTDTQYF; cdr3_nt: TGTGCCAGCAGCAACAGGGGTACGTGGTGGGGCACAGATACGCAGTATTTT
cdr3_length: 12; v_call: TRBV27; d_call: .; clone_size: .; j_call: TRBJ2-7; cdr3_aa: CASSPLSSEQYF; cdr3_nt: TGTGCCAGCAGTCCCTTATCCTCCGAGCAGTACTTC
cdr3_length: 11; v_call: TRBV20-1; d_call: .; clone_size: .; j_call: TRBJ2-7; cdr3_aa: CSARPAVEQYF; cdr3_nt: TGCAGTGCTCGACCCGCAGTCGAGCAGTACTTC
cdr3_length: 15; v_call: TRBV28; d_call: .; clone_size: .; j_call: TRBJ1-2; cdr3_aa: CASSSLALRNYGYTF; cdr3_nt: TGTGCCAGCAGTTCCCTCGCGCTCCGAAATTATGGCTACACCTTC
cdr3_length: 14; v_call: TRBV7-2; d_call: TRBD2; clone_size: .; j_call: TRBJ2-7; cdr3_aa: CASSLTSVSYEQYF; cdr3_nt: TGTGCCAGCAGCCTGACTAGCGTTTCCTACGAGCAGTACTTC
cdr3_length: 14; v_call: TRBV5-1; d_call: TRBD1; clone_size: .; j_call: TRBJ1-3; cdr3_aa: CASSSQGGRSTIYF; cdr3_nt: TGCGCCAGCAGCTCACAGGGGGGCCGGTCCACCATATATTTT
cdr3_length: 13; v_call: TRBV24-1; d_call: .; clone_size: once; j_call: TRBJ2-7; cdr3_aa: CATSDSDLYEQYF; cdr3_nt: TGTGCCACCAGTGATTCGGACCTCTACGAGCAGTACTTC
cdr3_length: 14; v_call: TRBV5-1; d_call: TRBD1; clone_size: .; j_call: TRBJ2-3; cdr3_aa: CASSRTGGTDTQYF; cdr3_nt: TGCGCCAGCAGCAGGACAGGGGGCACAGATACGCAGTATTTT
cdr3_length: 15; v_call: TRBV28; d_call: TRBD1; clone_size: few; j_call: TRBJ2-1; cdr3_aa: CASAGGALVRNEQFF; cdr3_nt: TGTGCCAGTGCAGGGGGCGCCTTAGTGCGCAATGAGCAGTTCTTC
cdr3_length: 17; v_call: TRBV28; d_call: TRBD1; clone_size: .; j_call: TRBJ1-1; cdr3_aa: CASSPPSGIGQVTEAFF; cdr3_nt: TGTGCCAGCAGTCCCCCTTCTGGCATCGGACAGGTCACTGAAGCTTTCTTT
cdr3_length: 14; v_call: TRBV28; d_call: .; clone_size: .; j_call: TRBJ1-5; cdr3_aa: CASSRQYSNQPQHF; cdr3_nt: TGTGCCAGCAGCCGCCAGTATAGCAATCAGCCCCAGCATTTT
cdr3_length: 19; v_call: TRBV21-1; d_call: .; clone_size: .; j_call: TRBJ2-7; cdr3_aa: CASRPAQTRETGRTYEQYF; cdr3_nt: TGTGCCAGCAGACCCGCCCAAACAAGAGAGACAGGCCGAACCTACGAGCAGTACTTC
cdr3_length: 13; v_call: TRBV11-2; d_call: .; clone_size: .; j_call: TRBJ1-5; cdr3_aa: CASSGQNNQPQHF; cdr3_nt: TGTGCCAGCAGCGGACAGAACAATCAGCCCCAGCATTTT
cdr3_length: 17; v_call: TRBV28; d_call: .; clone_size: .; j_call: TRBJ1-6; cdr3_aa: CASSTPTGTAYNSPLHF; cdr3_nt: TGTGCCAGCAGTACGCCCACCGGGACGGCTTATAATTCACCCCTCCACTTT
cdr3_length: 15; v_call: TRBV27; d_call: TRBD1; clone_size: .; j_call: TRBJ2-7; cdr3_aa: CASSLVGGRTYEQYF; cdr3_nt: TGTGCCAGCAGCTTAGTAGGGGGCAGGACCTACGAGCAGTACTTC
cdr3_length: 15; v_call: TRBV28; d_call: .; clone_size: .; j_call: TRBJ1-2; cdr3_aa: CASSSAKQGSYGYTF; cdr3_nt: TGTGCCAGCAGCTCAGCTAAACAGGGCTCCTATGGCTACACCTTC
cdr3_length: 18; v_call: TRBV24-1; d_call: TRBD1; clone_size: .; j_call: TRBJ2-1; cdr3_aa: CATSDFGPGTGGYNEQFF; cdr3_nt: TGTGCCACCAGTGACTTTGGACCCGGGACAGGGGGGTACAATGAGCAGTTCTTC
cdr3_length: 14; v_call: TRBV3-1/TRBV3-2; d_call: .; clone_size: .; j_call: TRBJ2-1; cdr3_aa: CASSQGAGVNEQFF; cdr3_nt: TGTGCCAGCAGCCAGGGGGCCGGAGTCAATGAGCAGTTCTTC
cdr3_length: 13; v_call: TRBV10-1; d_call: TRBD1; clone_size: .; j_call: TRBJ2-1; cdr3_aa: CASRGDRGNEQFF; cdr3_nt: TGCGCCAGCAGGGGGGACAGGGGCAATGAGCAGTTCTTC
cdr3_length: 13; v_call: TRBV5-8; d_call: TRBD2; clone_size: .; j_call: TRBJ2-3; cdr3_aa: CASSRGTTTMQYF; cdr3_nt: TGTGCCAGCAGCCGCGGGACTACCACGATGCAGTATTTT
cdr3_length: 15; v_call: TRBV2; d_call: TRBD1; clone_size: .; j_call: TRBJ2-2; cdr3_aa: CASSRTGGNTGELFF; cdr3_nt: TGTGCCAGCAGTCGGACAGGGGGCAACACCGGGGAGCTGTTTTTT
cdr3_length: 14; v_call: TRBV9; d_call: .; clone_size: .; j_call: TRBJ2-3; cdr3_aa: CASSVTGYTDTQYF; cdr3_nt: TGTGCCAGCAGCGTCACAGGATACACAGATACGCAGTATTTT
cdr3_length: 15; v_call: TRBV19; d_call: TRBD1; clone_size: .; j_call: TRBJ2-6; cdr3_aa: CASRTGVSGANVLTF; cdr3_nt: TGTGCCAGTAGAACAGGGGTGTCGGGGGCCAACGTCCTGACTTTC
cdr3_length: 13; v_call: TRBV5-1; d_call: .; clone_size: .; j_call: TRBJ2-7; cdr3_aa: CASKQGGYDEQYF; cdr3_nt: TGCGCCAGCAAACAGGGAGGTTACGACGAGCAGTACTTC
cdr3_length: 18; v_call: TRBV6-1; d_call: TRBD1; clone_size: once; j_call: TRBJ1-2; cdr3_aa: CASSGTGGQGSTNYGYTF; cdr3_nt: TGTGCCAGCAGTGGGACAGGGGGACAGGGATCTACTAACTATGGCTACACCTTC
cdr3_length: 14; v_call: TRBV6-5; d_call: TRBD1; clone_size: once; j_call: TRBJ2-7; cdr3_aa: CASKGTGGTYEQYF; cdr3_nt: TGTGCCAGCAAAGGGACAGGGGGCACCTACGAGCAGTACTTC
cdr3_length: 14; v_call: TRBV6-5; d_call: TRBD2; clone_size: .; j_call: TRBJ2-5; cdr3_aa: CASRRGGAQETQYF; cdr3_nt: TGTGCCAGCAGACGCGGGGGGGCCCAAGAGACCCAGTACTTC
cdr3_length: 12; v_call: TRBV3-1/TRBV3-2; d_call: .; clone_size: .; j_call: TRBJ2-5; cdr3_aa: CASSQGGETQYF; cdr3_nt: TGTGCCAGCAGCCAGGGTGGTGAGACCCAGTACTTC
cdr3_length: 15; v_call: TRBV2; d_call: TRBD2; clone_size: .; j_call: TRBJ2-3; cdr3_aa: CASCLRGGREDTQYF; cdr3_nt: TGTGCCAGCTGTTTGCGGGGGGGCCGGGAAGATACGCAGTATTTT
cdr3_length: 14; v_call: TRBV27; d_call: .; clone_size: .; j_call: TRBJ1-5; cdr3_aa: CASSKTDSNQPQHF; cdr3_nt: TGTGCCAGCAGTAAGACTGATAGCAATCAGCCCCAGCATTTT
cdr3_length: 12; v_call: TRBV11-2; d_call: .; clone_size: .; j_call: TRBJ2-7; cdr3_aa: CASRAQPYEQYF; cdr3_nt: TGTGCCAGCAGGGCCCAACCCTACGAGCAGTACTTC
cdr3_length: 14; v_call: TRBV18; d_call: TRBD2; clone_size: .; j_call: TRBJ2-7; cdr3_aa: CASSPAGGGYEQYF; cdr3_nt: TGTGCCAGCTCACCAGCTGGGGGGGGCTACGAGCAGTACTTC
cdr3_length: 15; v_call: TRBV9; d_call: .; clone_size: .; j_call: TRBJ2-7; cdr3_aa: CASSVAIATSYEQYF; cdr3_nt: TGTGCCAGCAGCGTAGCGATAGCAACCTCCTACGAGCAGTACTTC
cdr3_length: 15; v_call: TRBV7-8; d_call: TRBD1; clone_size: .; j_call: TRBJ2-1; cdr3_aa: CASSPRGGTGWKQFF; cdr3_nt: TGTGCCAGCAGCCCCAGGGGGGGGACAGGGTGGAAGCAGTTCTTC
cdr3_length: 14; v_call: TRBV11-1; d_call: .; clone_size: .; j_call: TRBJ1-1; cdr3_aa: CASSVQGRNTEAFF; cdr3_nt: TGTGCCAGCAGCGTACAGGGAAGGAACACTGAAGCTTTCTTT
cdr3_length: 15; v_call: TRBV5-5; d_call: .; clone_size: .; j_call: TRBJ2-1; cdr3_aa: CASTRTYSSYNEQFF; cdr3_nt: TGTGCCAGCACCCGAACATACAGCTCCTACAATGAGCAGTTCTTC
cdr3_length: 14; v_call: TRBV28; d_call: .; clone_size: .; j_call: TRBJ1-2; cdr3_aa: CASSPDGSNYGYTF; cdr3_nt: TGTGCCAGCAGTCCGGACGGGTCTAACTATGGCTACACCTTC
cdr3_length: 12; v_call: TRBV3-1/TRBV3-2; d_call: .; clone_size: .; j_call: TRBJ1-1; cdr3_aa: CASLGVNTEAFF; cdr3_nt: TGTGCCAGCCTTGGGGTGAACACTGAAGCTTTCTTT
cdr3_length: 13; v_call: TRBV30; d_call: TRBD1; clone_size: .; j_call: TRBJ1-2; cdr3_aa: CAWTGQGASGYTF; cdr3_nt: TGTGCCTGGACCGGACAGGGGGCGAGTGGCTACACCTTC
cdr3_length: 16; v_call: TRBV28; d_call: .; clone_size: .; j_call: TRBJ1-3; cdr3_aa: CASSLQGLSSGNTIYF; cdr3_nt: TGTGCCAGCAGTTTACAGGGGCTAAGCTCTGGAAACACCATATATTTT
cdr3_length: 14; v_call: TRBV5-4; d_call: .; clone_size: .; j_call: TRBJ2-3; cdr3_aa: CASSLALAQDTQYF; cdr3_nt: TGTGCCAGCAGCTTGGCACTGGCCCAAGATACGCAGTATTTT
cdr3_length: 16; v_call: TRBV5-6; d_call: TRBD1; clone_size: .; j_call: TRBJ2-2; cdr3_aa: CASSLGQGWNTGELFF; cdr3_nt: TGTGCCAGCAGCTTGGGACAGGGGTGGAACACCGGGGAGCTGTTTTTT
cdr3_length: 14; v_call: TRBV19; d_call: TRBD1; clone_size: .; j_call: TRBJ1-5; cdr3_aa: CASATGGRAQPQHF; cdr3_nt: TGTGCCAGTGCCACAGGGGGCAGGGCTCAGCCCCAGCATTTT
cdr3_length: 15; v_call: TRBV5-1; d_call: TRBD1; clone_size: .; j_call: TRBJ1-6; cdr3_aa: CASSTGQGNNSPLHF; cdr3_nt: TGCGCCAGCAGCACTGGACAGGGGAATAATTCACCCCTCCACTTT
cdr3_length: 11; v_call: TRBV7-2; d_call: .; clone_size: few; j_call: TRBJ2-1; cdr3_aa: CASSLFGEQFF; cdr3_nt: TGTGCCAGCAGTTTATTCGGTGAGCAGTTCTTC
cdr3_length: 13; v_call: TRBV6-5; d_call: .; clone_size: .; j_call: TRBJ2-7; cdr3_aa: CASSYGGREPQYF; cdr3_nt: TGTGCCAGCAGTTACGGAGGCAGGGAGCCTCAGTACTTC
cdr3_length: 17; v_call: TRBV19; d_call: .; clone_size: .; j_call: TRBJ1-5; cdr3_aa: CASKVRGSGNVGQPQHF; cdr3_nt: TGTGCCAGTAAGGTTCGGGGTTCTGGGAATGTGGGTCAGCCCCAGCATTTT
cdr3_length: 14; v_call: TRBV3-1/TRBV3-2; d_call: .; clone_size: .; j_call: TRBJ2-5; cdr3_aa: CASNQGGWQETQYF; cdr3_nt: TGTGCCAGCAACCAAGGTGGGTGGCAAGAGACCCAGTACTTC
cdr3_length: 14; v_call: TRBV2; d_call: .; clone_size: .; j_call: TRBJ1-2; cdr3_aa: CASSETETNYGYTF; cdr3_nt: TGTGCCAGCAGTGAAACAGAAACTAACTATGGCTACACCTTC
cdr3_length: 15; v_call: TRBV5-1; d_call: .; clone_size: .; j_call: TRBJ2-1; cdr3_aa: CASSLATNSYNEQFF; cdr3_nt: TGCGCCAGCAGCTTGGCTACGAATTCCTACAATGAGCAGTTCTTC
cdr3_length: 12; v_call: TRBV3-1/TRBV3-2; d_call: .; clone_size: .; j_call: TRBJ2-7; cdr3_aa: CASSQYPYEQYF; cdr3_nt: TGTGCCAGCAGCCAATACCCCTACGAGCAGTACTTC
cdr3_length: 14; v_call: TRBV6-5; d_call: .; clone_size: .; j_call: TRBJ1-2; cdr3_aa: CASSLGLYNYGYTF; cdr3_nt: TGTGCCAGCAGCCTGGGACTCTATAACTATGGCTACACCTTC
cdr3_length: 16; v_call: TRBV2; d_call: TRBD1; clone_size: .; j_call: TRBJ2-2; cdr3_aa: CASSKAQGASTGELFF; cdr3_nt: TGTGCCAGCAGCAAGGCACAGGGGGCGAGCACCGGGGAGCTGTTTTTT
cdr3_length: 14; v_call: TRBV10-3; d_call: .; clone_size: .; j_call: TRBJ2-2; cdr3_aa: CAISMDKNTGELFF; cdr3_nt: TGTGCCATCTCTATGGACAAGAACACCGGGGAGCTGTTTTTT
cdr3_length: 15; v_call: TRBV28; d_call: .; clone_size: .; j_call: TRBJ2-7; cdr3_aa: CASSLSWQGLGEQYF; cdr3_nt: TGTGCCAGCAGCTTATCGTGGCAGGGCCTCGGGGAGCAGTACTTC
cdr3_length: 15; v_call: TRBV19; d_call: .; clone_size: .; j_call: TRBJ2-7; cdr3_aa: CASSRRRDLVNEQYF; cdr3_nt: TGTGCCAGTAGTAGGCGGCGAGACCTCGTCAACGAGCAGTACTTC
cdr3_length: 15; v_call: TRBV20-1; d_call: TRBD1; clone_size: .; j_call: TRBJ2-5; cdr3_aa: CSASVWDRREETQYF; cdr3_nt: TGCAGTGCTAGTGTCTGGGACAGAAGGGAAGAGACCCAGTACTTC
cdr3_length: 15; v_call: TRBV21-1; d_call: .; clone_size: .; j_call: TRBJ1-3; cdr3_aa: CASSKSRYSGNTIYF; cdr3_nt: TGTGCCAGCAGCAAATCAAGGTACTCTGGAAACACCATATATTTT
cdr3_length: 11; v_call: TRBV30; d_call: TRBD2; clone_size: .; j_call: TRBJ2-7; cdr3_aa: CAWNTPSGKMF; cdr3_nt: TGTGCCTGGAATACTCCTAGCGGGAAGATGTTC
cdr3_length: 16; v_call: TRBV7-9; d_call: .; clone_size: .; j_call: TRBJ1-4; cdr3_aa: CASSLDLGGGEEKLFF; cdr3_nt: TGTGCCAGCAGCTTAGATCTGGGTGGGGGTGAAGAAAAACTGTTTTTT